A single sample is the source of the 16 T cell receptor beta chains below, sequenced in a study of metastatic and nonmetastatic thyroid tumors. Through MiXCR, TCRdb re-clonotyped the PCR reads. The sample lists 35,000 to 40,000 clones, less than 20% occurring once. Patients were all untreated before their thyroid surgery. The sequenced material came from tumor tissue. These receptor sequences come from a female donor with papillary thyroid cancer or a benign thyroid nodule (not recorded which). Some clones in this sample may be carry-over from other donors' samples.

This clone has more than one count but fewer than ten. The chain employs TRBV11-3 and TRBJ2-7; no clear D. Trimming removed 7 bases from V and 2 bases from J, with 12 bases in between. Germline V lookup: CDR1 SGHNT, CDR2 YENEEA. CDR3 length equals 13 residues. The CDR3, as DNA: TGTGCCAGCATAAGTTCTAATACCTACGAGCAGTACTTC. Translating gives CASISSNTYEQYF.

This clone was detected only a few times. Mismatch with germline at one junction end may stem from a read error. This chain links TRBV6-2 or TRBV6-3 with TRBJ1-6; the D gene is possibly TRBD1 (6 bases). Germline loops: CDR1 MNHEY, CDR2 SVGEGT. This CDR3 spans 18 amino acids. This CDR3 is CASSKTGQPRSYNSHLHF. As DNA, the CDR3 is TGTGCCAGCAGTAAAACCGGACAGCCAAGATCCTATAATTCACACCTCCACTTT.

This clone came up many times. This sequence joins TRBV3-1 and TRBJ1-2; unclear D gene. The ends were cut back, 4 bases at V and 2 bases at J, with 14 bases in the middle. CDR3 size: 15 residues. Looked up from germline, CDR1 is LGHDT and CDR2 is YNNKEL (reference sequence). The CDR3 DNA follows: TGTGCCAGCAGCCGAAAAATGGGGAGAAACTATGGCTACACCTTC. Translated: CASSRKMGRNYGYTF.

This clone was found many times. The DNA for the CDR3 is TGTGCCAGCAGCGTAGTAGCGGGTTCTTACAATGAGCAGTTCTTC. It yields the protein CASSVVAGSYNEQFF. The V and J genes are TRBV11-3 and TRBJ2-1, with TRBD2 matching over 7 bases. Germline V CDR1 and CDR2: SGHNT, YENEEA. The CDR3 extends over 15 amino acids. Germline trimming cut 5 bases from V and 4 bases from J; bases unmatched to any gene: 8.

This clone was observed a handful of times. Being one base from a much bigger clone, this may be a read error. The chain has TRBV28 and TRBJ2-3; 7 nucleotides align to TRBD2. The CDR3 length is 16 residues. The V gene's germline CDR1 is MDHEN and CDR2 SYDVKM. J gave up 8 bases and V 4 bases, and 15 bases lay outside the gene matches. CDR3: CASSSPWSGMEATQYF. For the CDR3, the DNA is TGTGCCAGCAGTTCCCCCTGGAGCGGGATGGAGGCTACGCAGTATTTT.

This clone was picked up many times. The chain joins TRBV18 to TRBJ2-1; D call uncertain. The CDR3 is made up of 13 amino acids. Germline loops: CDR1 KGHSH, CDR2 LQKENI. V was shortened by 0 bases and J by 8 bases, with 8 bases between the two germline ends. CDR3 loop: CASSPPNVDEQFF. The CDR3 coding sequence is TGTGCCAGCTCACCACCTAACGTAGATGAGCAGTTCTTC.

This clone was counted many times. This CDR3 is CASSEVDGTYGYTF. The CDR3 DNA reads as TGCGCCAGCAGTGAGGTGGACGGCACCTATGGCTACACCTTC. This chain joins TRBV10-2 and TRBJ1-2; no clear D gene. CDR1 is WSHSY and CDR2 is SAAADI in the germline V gene. This CDR3 has 14 amino acids. Trimming pared 2 bases from V and 4 bases from J, leaving 11 bases between.

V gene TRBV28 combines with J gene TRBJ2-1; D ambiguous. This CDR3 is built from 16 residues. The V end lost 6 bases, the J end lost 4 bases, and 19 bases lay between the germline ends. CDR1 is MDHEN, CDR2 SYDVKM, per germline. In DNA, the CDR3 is TGTGCCAGCAGCCTCACTATAGGCCCCATTTACAATGAGCAGTTCTTC. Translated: CASSLTIGPIYNEQFF. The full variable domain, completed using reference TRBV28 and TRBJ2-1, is DVKVTQSSRYLVKRTGEKVFLECVQDMDHENMFWYRQDPGLGLRLIYFSYDVKMKEKGDIPEGYSVSREKKERFSLILESASTNQTSMYLCASSLTIGPIYNEQFFGPGTRLTVL.

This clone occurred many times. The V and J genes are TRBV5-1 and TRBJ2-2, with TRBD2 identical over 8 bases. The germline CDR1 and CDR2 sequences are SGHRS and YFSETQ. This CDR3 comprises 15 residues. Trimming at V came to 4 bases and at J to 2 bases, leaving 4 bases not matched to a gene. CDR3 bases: TGCGCCAGCAGCACTAGCGGAAGAAACACCGGGGAGCTGTTTTTT. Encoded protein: CASSTSGRNTGELFF.

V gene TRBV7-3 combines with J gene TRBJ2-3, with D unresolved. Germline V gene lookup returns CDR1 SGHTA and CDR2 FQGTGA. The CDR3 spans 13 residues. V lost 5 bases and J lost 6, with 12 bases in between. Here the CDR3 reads CASSANLVDTQYF. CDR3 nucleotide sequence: TGTGCCAGCAGCGCAAACCTCGTTGATACGCAGTATTTT.

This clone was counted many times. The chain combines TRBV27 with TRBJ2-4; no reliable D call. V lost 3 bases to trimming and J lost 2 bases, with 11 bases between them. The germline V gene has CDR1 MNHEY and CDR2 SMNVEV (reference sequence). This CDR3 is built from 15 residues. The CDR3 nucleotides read TGTGCCAGCAGTTTCAGCCCGGGCTCCAAAAACATTCAGTACTTC. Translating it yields CASSFSPGSKNIQYF.

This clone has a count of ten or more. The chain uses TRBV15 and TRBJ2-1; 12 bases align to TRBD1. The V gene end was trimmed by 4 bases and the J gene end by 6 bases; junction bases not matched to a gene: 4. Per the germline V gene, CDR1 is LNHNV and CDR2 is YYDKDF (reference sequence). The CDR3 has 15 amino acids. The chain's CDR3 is CATSTGQGASNEQFF. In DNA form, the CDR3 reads TGTGCCACCAGCACGGGACAGGGGGCCTCCAATGAGCAGTTCTTC. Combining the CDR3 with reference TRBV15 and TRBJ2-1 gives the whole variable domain DAMVIQNPRYQVTQFGKPVTLSCSQTLNHNVMYWYQQKSSQAPKLLFHYYDKDFNNEADTPDNFQSRRPNTSFCFLDIRSPGLGDTAMYLCATSTGQGASNEQFFGPGTRLTVL.

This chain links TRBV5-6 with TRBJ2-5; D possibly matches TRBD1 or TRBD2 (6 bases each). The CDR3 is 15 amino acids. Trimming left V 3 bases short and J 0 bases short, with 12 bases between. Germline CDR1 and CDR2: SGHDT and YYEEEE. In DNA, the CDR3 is TGTGCCAGCAGCTCTATAGGGGGGAACCAAGAGACCCAGTACTTC. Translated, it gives CASSSIGGNQETQYF.

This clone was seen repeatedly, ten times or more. Here the CDR3 reads CASSQSRTSYEQYF. The CDR3 DNA is TGTGCCAGCTCCCAAAGCAGGACTAGCTACGAGCAGTACTTC. V is TRBV18 and J is TRBJ2-7; 7 nucleotides line up with TRBD2. V shed 6 bases, J shed 3 bases, and the junction held 8 bases outside the gene matches. Germline loops: CDR1 KGHSH, CDR2 LQKENI. CDR3 length: 14 residues.

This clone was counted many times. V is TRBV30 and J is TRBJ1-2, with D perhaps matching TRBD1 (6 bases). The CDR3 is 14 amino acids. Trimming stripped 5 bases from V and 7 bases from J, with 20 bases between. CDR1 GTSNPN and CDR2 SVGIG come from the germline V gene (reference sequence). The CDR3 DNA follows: TGTGCCTGGGGTCGCACGACAGGTTTGGGTGGCTACACCTTC. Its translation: CAWGRTTGLGGYTF.

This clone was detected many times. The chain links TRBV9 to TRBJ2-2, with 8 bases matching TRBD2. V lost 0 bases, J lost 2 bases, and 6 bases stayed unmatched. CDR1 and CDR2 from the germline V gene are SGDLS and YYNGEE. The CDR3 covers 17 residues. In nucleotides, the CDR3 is TGTGCCAGCAGCGTAGAACCGGGGACTAGTAACACCGGGGAGCTGTTTTTT. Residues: CASSVEPGTSNTGELFF.